The 27 T cell receptor beta chains in this list originate from one sample, sequenced in a study of CD8 T cells in ankylosing spondylitis. TCRdb redid the calling of the 5' RACE reads with MiXCR, one entry per CDR3 protein. The table records 350,000 or so distinct CDR3 sequences, roughly 14% of them present only once. Material for sequencing was blood, either unsorted or a sorted T cell fraction (not recorded which). The receptors here all came from a male donor with ankylosing spondylitis or in good health (not recorded which).

This clonotype was picked up a small number of times. V is TRBV6-5 and J is TRBJ2-7; 8 bases match TRBD1. In germline, CDR1 is MNHEY, CDR2 SVGAGI. V shed 2 bases, J shed 3 bases, and the junction held 6 bases outside the gene matches. The CDR3 consists of 15 residues. For the CDR3, the DNA is TGTGCCAGCAGTTACAGGGGACAGGCGGGCTACGAGCAGTACTTC. Its translation is CASSYRGQAGYEQYF.

The chain combines TRBV9 with TRBJ1-1; TRBD1 matches 8 bases. Germline trimming cut 1 base from V and 7 bases from J; bases unmatched to any gene: 3. The CDR3 has 13 amino acids. The germline CDR1 and CDR2 sequences are SGDLS and YYNGEE. The CDR3 here is CASSVPGGGEAFF. CDR3 bases: TGTGCCAGCAGCGTACCAGGGGGCGGTGAAGCTTTCTTT. The full variable domain, its missing parts supplied by reference TRBV9 and TRBJ1-1, is DSGVTQTPKHLITATGQRVTLRCSPRSGDLSVYWYQQSLDQGLQFLIQYYNGEERAKGNILERFSAQQFPDLHSELNLSSLELGDSALYFCASSVPGGGEAFFGQGTRLTVV.

This clonotype showed up just a few times. The chain employs TRBV6-1 and TRBJ2-3; 9 bases map to TRBD2. The CDR3 extends over 15 amino acids. CDR1 is MNHNS, CDR2 SASEGT, per germline. V trimming: 7 bases; J trimming: 1 base; junction bases outside the gene matches: 6. The CDR3 here is CASTISGGRTDTQYF. The CDR3 DNA follows: TGTGCCAGCACCATTAGCGGGGGACGCACAGATACGCAGTATTTT.

The CDR3 bases are TGTGCCAGCATCAAAAAGTTGGGGGGCACGAACACCGGGGAGCTGTTTTTT. It is translated as CASIKKLGGTNTGELFF. V and J are TRBV21-1 and TRBJ2-2; the table's D call of TRBD1 was not tested on the DNA. TRBV21-1 is designated a pseudogene. CDR3 size: 17 residues.

The rearrangement links TRBV20-1 to TRBJ2-3; 13 bases line up with TRBD2. Germline V lookup: CDR1 DFQATT, CDR2 SNEGSKA (reference sequence). CDR3 length: 15 residues. Trimming at V came to 4 bases and at J to 4 bases, leaving 5 bases not matched to a gene. The chain's CDR3 is CSATGLAGEPDTQYF. The DNA for the CDR3 is TGCAGTGCTACCGGACTAGCGGGAGAACCAGATACGCAGTATTTT.

This clonotype was seen at least ten times. V is TRBV5-1 and J is TRBJ2-7; 8 nucleotides line up with TRBD1. Unmatched junction bases numbered 13, after V lost 4 bases and J lost 7 bases. CDR1 is SGHRS and CDR2 is YFSETQ in the germline V gene. There are 15 residues in the CDR3. The CDR3 loop reads CASSLWAGGPSEQYF. In nucleotides, the CDR3 is TGCGCCAGCAGCCTCTGGGCAGGGGGCCCGAGTGAGCAGTACTTC.

This clonotype was recorded a few times. J is TRBJ2-5 and V is TRBV12-3 or TRBV12-4; a weak D match, TRBD2 (5 bases). The V gene lost 8 bases and the J gene lost 5 bases, with 18 bases spanning the gap. The CDR3 extends over 14 amino acids. The CDR3 spells CASGESDTTETQYF. In nucleotides, the CDR3 is TGTGCCAGCGGGGAGTCCGACACAACGGAGACCCAGTACTTC.

This chain links TRBV6-6 with TRBJ2-7; 7 bases are a match to TRBD1. Germline values: CDR1 MNHNY, CDR2 SVGAGI (reference sequence). The J segment lost 2 bases and the V segment lost 9 bases, leaving 7 bases of the junction unmatched. There are 13 residues in the CDR3. The DNA for the CDR3 is TGTGCCAGGCCGTACAGGGGACCCTACGAGCAGTACTTC. Protein: CARPYRGPYEQYF.

This clonotype came up many times. This chain connects TRBV12-5 to TRBJ2-1; D gene ambiguous. The V gene's germline CDR1 is LGHNT and CDR2 FRNRAP. The V end was cut by 6 bases, the J end by 11 bases, with 14 bases between. The CDR3 extends over 12 amino acids. CDR3 region: CASGPPETKQFF. The CDR3, as DNA: TGTGCTAGTGGGCCCCCCGAGACGAAGCAGTTCTTC. The full variable domain, completed using reference TRBV12-5 and TRBJ2-1, is DARVTQTPRHKVTEMGQEVTMRCQPILGHNTVFWYRQTMMQGLELLAYFRNRAPLDDSGMPKDRFSAEMPDATLATLKIQPSEPRDSAVYFCASGPPETKQFFGPGTRLTVL.

The chain uses TRBV10-3 and TRBJ2-5; D remains ambiguous. Germline V gene lookup returns CDR1 ENHRY and CDR2 SYGVKD. V gave up 0 bases and J gave up 2 bases, with 10 bases separating them. The CDR3 sequence is 15 residues long. In DNA, the CDR3 is TGTGCCATCAGTGAGTCGAAAGTGAAACAAGAGACCCAGTACTTC. Its translation is CAISESKVKQETQYF.

This clonotype has at least ten counts. CDR3 coding DNA: TGCAGTGCCCTGGGGGCGGACACTGAAGCTTTCTTT. It specifies CSALGADTEAFF. This sequence joins TRBV20-1 and TRBJ1-1, with a possible D match to TRBD1 (6 bases). Trimming removed 6 bases from V and 3 bases from J, with 11 bases in between. Germline V lookup: CDR1 DFQATT, CDR2 SNEGSKA (reference sequence). CDR3 length: 12 residues.

This chain links TRBV30 with TRBJ2-7, with D possibly matching TRBD2 (6 bases). Trimming removed 1 base at V and 5 bases at J, with 6 bases between. In germline, CDR1 is GTSNPN, CDR2 SVGIG (reference sequence). The CDR3 has 11 residues. This CDR3 is CAWSGRDEQYF. DNA of the CDR3: TGTGCCTGGAGTGGGAGGGACGAGCAGTACTTC.

CDR3 sequence reads: CASSQDRRSGRTDTQYF. Written as DNA, the CDR3 is TGCGCCAGCAGCCAAGATCGAAGGAGCGGGCGCACAGATACGCAGTATTTT. The genes are TRBV4-1 and TRBJ2-3, with TRBD2 as a possible D gene (6 bases). The CDR3 contains 17 residues. Germline V gene data show CDR1 as MGHRA and CDR2 as YSYEKL. V was trimmed by 0 bases and J by 1 base, leaving 14 bases between them.

The rearrangement joins TRBV25-1 to TRBJ1-1, with a weak D call TRBD1 (5 bases). Trimming took off 3 bases at V and 2 bases at J, with 10 bases between the two ends. The CDR3 spans 14 residues. CDR1 MGHDK and CDR2 SYGVNS come from the germline V gene. The CDR3 DNA reads as TGTGCCAGCAGTGATACGGGGCTCAACACTGAAGCTTTCTTT. Encoded protein: CASSDTGLNTEAFF.

This clonotype was found a few times. The rearrangement links TRBV10-3 to TRBJ2-1, with D perhaps TRBD2 (5 bases). The V gene lost 0 bases and the J gene lost 10 bases, with 7 bases spanning the gap. CDR1 and CDR2 from the germline V gene are ENHRY and SYGVKD. The CDR3 runs 12 residues. CDR3 in amino acids: CAISESEREQFF. The CDR3 DNA reads TGTGCCATCAGTGAGTCCGAGCGGGAGCAGTTCTTC.

In this sample, this clonotype turned up a few times. The CDR3 sequence is CASRRGRMNNEQFF. CDR3 nucleotides: TGTGCCAGCCGCCGGGGACGAATGAACAATGAGCAGTTCTTC. V is TRBV12-3 or TRBV12-4 and J is TRBJ2-1, with D possibly called TRBD1 or TRBD2 (5 bases each). The CDR3 is made up of 14 amino acids. Trimming took 8 bases from V and 5 from J, leaving 16 bases between them.

This chain joins TRBV20-1 and TRBJ1-6, with D tentatively TRBD1 (5 bases). V lost 2 bases, J lost 4 bases, and 12 bases lay in between. This CDR3 is built from 15 residues. Germline CDR1 DFQATT, CDR2 SNEGSKA (reference sequence). The CDR3 sequence is CSARSGLLYNSPLHF. As DNA, the CDR3 is TGCAGTGCTAGATCGGGACTTTTGTATAATTCACCCCTCCACTTT.

The rearrangement links TRBV7-8 to TRBJ2-7, with TRBD1 identical over 9 bases. The germline V gene encodes CDR1 SGHVS and CDR2 FQNEAQ. V shed 1 base, J shed 5 bases, and the junction held 3 bases outside the gene matches. The CDR3 is made up of 14 amino acids. In DNA, the CDR3 is TGTGCCAGCAGCTTAGAGGGACAGGGTAACGAGCAGTACTTC. Protein sequence: CASSLEGQGNEQYF.

This clonotype was detected only a few times. This chain joins TRBV12-3 or TRBV12-4 and TRBJ2-5, with 7 bases matching TRBD1. With 5 bases clipped from V and 1 base from J, the junction kept 4 bases outside the gene matches. The CDR3 is made up of 14 amino acids. For the CDR3, the DNA is TGTGCCAGCAGTCCGGGACAGACCCAAGAGACCCAGTACTTC. It is translated as CASSPGQTQETQYF.

This clonotype was recorded a few times. The V and J genes are TRBV10-2 and TRBJ2-7; possible D gene TRBD2, 7 bases. Germline V lookup: CDR1 WSHSY, CDR2 SAAADI. CDR3 length: 14 amino acids. Trimming stripped 6 bases from V and 3 bases from J, with 15 bases between. CDR3: CASREGEGFYEQYF. For the CDR3, the DNA is TGCGCCAGCAGGGAGGGGGAGGGCTTCTACGAGCAGTACTTC.

The gene calls are TRBV7-6 and TRBJ2-2; unclear D gene. CDR1 SGHVS and CDR2 FNYEAQ come from the germline V gene. Trimming left V 5 bases short and J 3 bases short, with 10 bases between. CDR3 length equals 14 residues. The CDR3 nucleotides are TGTGCCAGCAGCGAAAGTGCCCACACCGGGGAGCTGTTTTTT. Translation gives CASSESAHTGELFF.

CDR3 bases: TGTGCCATCAGTGAGTCGGCAGCCCTCATGAACACTGAAGCTTTCTTT. As protein: CAISESAALMNTEAFF. The chain uses TRBV10-3 and TRBJ1-1; D is undetermined. The ends were cut back, 0 bases at V and 0 bases at J, with 11 bases in the middle. Germline CDR1 ENHRY, CDR2 SYGVKD. The CDR3 extends over 16 amino acids.

The V gene is TRBV5-1, the J gene TRBJ2-5; D unclear. CDR1 is SGHRS and CDR2 is YFSETQ in the germline V gene. This CDR3 has 14 amino acids. Trimming took 0 bases from V and 5 from J, leaving 11 bases between them. The CDR3 sequence is CASSLGAVYETQYF. CDR3 in DNA: TGCGCCAGCAGCTTGGGGGCGGTCTATGAGACCCAGTACTTC. The full variable domain, in which reference TRBV5-1 and TRBJ2-5 provide the parts outside the CDR3, is KAGVTQTPRYLIKTRGQQVTLSCSPISGHRSVSWYQQTPGQGLQFLFEYFSETQRNKGNFPGRFSGRQFSNSRSEMNVSTLELGDSALYLCASSLGAVYETQYFGPGTRLLVL.

This clonotype has a count of ten or more. The rearrangement links TRBV27 to TRBJ1-5, with 9 bases identical to TRBD1. Germline V gene lookup returns CDR1 MNHEY and CDR2 SMNVEV (reference sequence). Losses at the gene ends were 6 bases for V and 4 bases for J; bases not matched to a gene: 7. The CDR3 covers 15 residues. CDR3 amino acids: CASSVGTGPNQPQHF. The CDR3 region has the DNA TGTGCCAGCAGCGTTGGGACAGGGCCTAATCAGCCCCAGCATTTT.

This clonotype was counted only a few times. The chain is built from TRBV5-1 and TRBJ2-4; 9 nucleotides match TRBD1. J was trimmed by 9 bases and V by 0 bases; bases with no gene match: 4. The germline V gene has CDR1 SGHRS and CDR2 YFSETQ. This CDR3 is 14 amino acids long. The CDR3 loop reads CASSLGSDRGIQYF. CDR3 sequence (DNA): TGCGCCAGCAGCTTGGGGTCGGACAGGGGCATTCAGTACTTC.

This clonotype showed up just a few times. V is TRBV14 and J is TRBJ2-3; tentatively, D is TRBD2 (6 bases). This CDR3 is 17 amino acids long. V lost 1 base and J 2 bases, leaving 16 bases between the germline ends. Germline lookup yields CDR1 SGHDN and CDR2 FVKESK. The CDR3, as DNA: TGTGCCAGCAGCCAAGCTAGGGGAGGCAGTTACACAGATACGCAGTATTTT. It codes for CASSQARGGSYTDTQYF.

Many counts were recorded for this clonotype. The V gene is TRBV15, the J gene TRBJ2-3; 11 bases map to TRBD1. The CDR3 contains 20 residues. V lost 2 bases and J lost 4; bases outside the gene matches: 17. Germline CDR1 is LNHNV and CDR2 is YYDKDF (reference sequence). The CDR3 sequence: CATSRYSPRTGGSGADTQYF. CDR3 nucleotides: TGTGCCACCAGCAGATACTCGCCGCGGACAGGGGGCAGTGGTGCAGATACGCAGTATTTT.